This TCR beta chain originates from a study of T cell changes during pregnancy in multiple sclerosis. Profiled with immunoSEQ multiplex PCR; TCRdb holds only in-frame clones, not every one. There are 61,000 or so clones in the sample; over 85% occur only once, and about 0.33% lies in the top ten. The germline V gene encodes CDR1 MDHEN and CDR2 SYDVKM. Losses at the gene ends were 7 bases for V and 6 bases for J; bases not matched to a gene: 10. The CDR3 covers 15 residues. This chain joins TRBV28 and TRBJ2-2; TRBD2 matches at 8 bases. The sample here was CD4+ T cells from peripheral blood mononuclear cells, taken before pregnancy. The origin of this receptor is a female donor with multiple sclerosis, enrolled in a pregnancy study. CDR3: CASKIAGSGSGELFF. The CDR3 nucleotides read TGTGCCAGCAAAATAGCGGGGAGCGGTTCCGGGGAGCTGTTTTTT.